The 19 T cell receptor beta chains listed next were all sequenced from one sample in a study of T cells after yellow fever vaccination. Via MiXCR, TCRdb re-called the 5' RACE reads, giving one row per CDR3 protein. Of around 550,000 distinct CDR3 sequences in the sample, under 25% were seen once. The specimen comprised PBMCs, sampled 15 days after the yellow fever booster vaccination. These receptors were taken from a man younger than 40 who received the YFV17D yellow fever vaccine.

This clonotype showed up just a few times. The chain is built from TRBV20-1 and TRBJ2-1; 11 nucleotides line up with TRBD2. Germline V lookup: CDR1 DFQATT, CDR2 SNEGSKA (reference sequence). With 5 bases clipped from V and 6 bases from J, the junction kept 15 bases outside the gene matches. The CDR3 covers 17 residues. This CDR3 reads CSARQGSLGLAGNEQFF. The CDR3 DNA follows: TGCAGTGCTCGACAGGGGTCCTTAGGACTAGCGGGCAATGAGCAGTTCTTC.

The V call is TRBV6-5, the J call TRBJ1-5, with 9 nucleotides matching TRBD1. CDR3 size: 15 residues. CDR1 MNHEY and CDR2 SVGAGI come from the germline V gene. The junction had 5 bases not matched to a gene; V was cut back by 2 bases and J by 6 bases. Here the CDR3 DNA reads TGTGCCAGCAGTTACGACAGGACAGGGGTTCAGCCCCAGCATTTT. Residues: CASSYDRTGVQPQHF.

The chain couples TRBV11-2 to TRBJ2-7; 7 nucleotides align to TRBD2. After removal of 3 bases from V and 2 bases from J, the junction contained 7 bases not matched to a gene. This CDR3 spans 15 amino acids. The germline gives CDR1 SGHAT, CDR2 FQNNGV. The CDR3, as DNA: TGTGCCAGCAGCTTGGAGTGGGCGGGAGCCTACGAGCAGTACTTC. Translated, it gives CASSLEWAGAYEQYF.

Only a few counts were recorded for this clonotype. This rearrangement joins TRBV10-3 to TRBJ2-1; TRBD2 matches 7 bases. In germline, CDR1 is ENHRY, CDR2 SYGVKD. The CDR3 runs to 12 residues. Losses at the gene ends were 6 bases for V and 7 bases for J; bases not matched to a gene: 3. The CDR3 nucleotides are TGTGCCATCAGATCACTAGCGAATGAGCAGTTCTTC. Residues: CAIRSLANEQFF.

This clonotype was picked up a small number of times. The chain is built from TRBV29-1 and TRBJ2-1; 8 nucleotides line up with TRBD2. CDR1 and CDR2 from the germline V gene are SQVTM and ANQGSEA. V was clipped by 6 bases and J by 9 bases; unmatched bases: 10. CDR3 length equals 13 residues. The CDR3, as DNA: TGCAGCGTCCTGACTAGCGTGGGGGTTGAGCAGTTCTTC. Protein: CSVLTSVGVEQFF.

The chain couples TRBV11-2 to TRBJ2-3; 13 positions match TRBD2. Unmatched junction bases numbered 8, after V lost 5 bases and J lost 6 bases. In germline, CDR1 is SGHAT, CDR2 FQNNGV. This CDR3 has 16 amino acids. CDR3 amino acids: CASSNQLAGGEDTQYF. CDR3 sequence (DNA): TGTGCCAGCAGCAACCAACTAGCGGGAGGGGAGGATACGCAGTATTTT.

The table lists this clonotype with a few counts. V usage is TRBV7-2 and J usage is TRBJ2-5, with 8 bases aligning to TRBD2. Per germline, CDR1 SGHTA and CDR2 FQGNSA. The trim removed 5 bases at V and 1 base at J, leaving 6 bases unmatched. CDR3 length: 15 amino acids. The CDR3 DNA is TGTGCCAGCAGCCCCGGACGGGGGGGCCAAGAGACCCAGTACTTC. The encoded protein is CASSPGRGGQETQYF.

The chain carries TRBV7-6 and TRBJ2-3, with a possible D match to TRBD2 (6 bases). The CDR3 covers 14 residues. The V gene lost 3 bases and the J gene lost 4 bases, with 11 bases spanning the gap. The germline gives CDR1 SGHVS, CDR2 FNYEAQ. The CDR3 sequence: CASSLAPGADTQYF. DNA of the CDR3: TGTGCCAGCAGCTTGGCCCCGGGGGCAGATACGCAGTATTTT.

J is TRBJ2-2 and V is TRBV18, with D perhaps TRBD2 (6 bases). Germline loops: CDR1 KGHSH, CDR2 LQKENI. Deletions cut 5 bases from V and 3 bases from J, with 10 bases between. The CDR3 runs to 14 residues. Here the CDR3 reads CASSVKRDTGELFF. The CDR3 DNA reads TGTGCCAGCTCAGTAAAGCGGGACACCGGGGAGCTGTTTTTT.

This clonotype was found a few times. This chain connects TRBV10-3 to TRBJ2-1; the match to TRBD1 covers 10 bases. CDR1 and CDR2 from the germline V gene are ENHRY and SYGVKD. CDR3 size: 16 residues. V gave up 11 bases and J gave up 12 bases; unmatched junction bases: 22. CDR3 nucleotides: TGTGCCCTGAGGGGACCGGGACAGGGGCCTACGATCTGGCAGTTCTTC. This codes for CALRGPGQGPTIWQFF.

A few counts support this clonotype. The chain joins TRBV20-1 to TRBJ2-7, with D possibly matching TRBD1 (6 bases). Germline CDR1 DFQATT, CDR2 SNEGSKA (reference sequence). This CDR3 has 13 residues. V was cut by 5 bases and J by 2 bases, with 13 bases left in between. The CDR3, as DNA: TGCAGTGCTTTCCCCGGGACACCCTACGAGCAGTACTTC. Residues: CSAFPGTPYEQYF.

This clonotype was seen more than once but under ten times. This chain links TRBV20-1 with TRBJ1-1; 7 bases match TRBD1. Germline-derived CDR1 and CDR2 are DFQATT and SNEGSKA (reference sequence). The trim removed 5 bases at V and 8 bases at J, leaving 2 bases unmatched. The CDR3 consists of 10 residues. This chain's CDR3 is CSAWDSEAFF. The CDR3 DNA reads TGCAGTGCTTGGGACAGCGAAGCTTTCTTT.

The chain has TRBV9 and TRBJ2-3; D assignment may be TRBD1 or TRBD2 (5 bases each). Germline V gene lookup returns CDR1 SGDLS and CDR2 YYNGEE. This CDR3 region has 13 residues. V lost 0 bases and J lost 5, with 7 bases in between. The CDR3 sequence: CASSVGDGDTQYF. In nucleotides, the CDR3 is TGTGCCAGCAGCGTAGGGGACGGAGATACGCAGTATTTT.

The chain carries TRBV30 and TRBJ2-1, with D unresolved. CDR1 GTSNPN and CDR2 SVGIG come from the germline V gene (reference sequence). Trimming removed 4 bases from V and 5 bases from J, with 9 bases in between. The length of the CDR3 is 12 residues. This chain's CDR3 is CAWNPGNNEQFF. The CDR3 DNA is TGTGCCTGGAATCCTGGGAACAATGAGCAGTTCTTC. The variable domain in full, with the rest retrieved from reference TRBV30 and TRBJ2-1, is SQTIHQWPATLVQPVGSPLSLECTVEGTSNPNLYWYRQAAGRGLQLLFYSVGIGQISSEVPQNLSASRPQDRQFILSSKKLLLSDSGFYLCAWNPGNNEQFFGPGTRLTVL.

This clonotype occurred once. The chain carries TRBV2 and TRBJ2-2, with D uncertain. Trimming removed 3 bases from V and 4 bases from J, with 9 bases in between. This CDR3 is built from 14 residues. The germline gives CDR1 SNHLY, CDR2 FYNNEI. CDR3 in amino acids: CASSDTTSTGELFF. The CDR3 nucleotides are TGTGCCAGCAGTGACACCACGAGCACCGGGGAGCTGTTTTTT.

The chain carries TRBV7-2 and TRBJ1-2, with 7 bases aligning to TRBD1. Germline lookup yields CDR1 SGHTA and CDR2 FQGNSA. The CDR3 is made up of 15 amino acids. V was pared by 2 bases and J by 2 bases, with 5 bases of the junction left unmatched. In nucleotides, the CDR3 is TGTGCCAGCAGCTTAAACAGGGGAGGGAACTATGGCTACACCTTC. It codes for CASSLNRGGNYGYTF.

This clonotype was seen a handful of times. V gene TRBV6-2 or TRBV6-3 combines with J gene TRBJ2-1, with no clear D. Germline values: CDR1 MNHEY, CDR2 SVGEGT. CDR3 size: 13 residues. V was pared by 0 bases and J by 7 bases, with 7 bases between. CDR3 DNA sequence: TGTGCCAGCAGTTACTCGGACCCTAATGAGCAGTTCTTC. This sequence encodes CASSYSDPNEQFF.

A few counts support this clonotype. CDR3 coding DNA: TGTGCCAGCCCGGCTAGCGGGAACACCGGGGAGCTGTTTTTT. Encoded protein: CASPASGNTGELFF. The chain is built from TRBV6-1 and TRBJ2-2; TRBD2 agrees at 7 bases. The CDR3 runs to 14 residues. J gave up 1 base and V 8 bases, and 4 bases lay outside the gene matches. Germline V gene sequence: CDR1 MNHNS, CDR2 SASEGT.

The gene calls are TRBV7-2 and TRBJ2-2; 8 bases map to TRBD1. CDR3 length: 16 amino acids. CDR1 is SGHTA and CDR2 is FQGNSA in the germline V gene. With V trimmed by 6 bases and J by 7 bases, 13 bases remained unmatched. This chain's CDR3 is CASSSPGDRLVGELFF. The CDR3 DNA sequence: TGTGCCAGCAGTTCCCCCGGGGACAGGCTCGTCGGGGAGCTGTTTTTT. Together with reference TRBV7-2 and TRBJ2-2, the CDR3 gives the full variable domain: GAGVSQSPSNKVTEKGKDVELRCDPISGHTALYWYRQSLGQGLEFLIYFQGNSAPDKSGLPSDRFSAERTGGSVSTLTIQRTQQEDSAVYLCASSSPGDRLVGELFFGEGSRLTVL.